This TCR beta chain stems from a study of monozygotic twins with inflammatory bowel disease. Total RNA amounting to about 3,300 ng went into each TCR library. Researchers used template switching to add UMIs featuring a 6-nucleotide sample barcode. Two nested PCRs, about 16 and 10 cycles, amplified TCRalpha and TCRbeta cDNA. After re-calling the 5' RACE reads, TCRdb lists one entry per CDR3 protein, DNA absent. The sample holds more than 300,000 distinct CDR3 sequences. The CDR3 runs to 13 residues. In germline, CDR1 is DFQATT, CDR2 SNEGSKA (reference sequence). This TCR derives from a human donor with ulcerative colitis or Crohn's disease, or a healthy co-twin of an affected twin (not recorded which). Sequencing was carried out using blood. This rearrangement joins TRBV20-1 to TRBJ2-7; TCRdb reports TRBD2, a call that lacks DNA to check it against. The CDR3 protein is CSATIGGAYEQYF.